This TCR beta chain appears in the sequencing data of a study of CD8+ T cells in alopecia areata. Study-wide background: Those treated were given oral tofacitinib at 5 to 10 mg twice daily. Overall study findings and caveats: Normal scalp had lower clonality than lesional scalp, with alopecia totalis/universalis lesions showing this most strongly. Normal-skin resident alphabeta T cells also appear among scalp sample sequences.

Alopecia areata patients had lesional scalp punch biopsies and peripheral blood taken from them. In each case, RNA was isolated and then reverse transcribed into cDNA as the sequencing template. The protocol was immunoSEQ multiplex PCR, while the TCRdb copy is restricted to in-frame clones and leaves out a portion. The sample contains 80,000 to 100,000 clones, 41% of which appear only once. The CDR3 contains 13 residues. Trimming pared 1 base from V and 6 bases from J, leaving 10 bases between. Germline CDR1 reads SQVTM; CDR2 reads ANQGSEA. Remarks on this clone: Antigen unknown.

V usage is TRBV29-1 and J usage is TRBJ2-1; D perhaps matches TRBD1 (5 bases). Sequencing was carried out using CD4+ T cells sorted from blood. The source is a human donor with alopecia areata. The CDR3 bases are TGCAGCGTTGAAGTCTCCCAGGGCAATGAGCAGTTCTTC. Protein: CSVEVSQGNEQFF.